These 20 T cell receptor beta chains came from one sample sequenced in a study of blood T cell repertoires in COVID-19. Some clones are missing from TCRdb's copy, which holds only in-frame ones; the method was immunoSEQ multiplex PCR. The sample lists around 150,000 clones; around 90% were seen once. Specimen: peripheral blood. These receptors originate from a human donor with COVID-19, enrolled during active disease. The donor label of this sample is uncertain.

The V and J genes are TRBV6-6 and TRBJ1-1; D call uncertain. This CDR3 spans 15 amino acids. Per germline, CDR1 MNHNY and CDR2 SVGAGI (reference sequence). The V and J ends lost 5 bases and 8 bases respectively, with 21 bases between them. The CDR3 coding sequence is TGTGCCAGCAGTGGGGTGGCGACAACCCGGGAAGAAGCTTTCTTT. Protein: CASSGVATTREEAFF.

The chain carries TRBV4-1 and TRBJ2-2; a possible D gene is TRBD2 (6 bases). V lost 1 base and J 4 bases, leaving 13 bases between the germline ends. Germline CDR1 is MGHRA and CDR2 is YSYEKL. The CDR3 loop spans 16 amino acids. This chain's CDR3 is CASSQVAAGFTGELFF. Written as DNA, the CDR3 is TGCGCCAGCAGCCAAGTAGCGGCAGGATTCACCGGGGAGCTGTTTTTT.

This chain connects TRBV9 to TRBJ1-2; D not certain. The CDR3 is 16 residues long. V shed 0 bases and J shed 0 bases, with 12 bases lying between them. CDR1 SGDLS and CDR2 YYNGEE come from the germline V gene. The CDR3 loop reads CASSVGATEANYGYTF. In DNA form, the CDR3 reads TGTGCCAGCAGCGTAGGGGCAACCGAAGCTAACTATGGCTACACCTTC.

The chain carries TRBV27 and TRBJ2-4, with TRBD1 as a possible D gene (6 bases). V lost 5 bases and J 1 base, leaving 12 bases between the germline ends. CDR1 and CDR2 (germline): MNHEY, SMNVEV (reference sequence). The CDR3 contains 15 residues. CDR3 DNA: TGTGCCAGCAGTCCACAGGGTTGGGCCAAAAACATTCAGTACTTC. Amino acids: CASSPQGWAKNIQYF.

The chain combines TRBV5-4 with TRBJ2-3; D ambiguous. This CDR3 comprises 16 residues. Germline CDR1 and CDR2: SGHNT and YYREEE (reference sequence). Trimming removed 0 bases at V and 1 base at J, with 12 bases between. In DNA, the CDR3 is TGTGCCAGCAGCTTGGGTGGTGAATCGGGCACAGATACGCAGTATTTT. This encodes CASSLGGESGTDTQYF.

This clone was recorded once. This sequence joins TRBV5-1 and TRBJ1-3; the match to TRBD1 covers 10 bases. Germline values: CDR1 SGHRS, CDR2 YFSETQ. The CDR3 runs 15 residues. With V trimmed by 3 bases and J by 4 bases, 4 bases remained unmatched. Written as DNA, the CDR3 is TGCGCCAGCAGCTCAGACAGGGGGCTGGGAAACACCATATATTTT. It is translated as CASSSDRGLGNTIYF.

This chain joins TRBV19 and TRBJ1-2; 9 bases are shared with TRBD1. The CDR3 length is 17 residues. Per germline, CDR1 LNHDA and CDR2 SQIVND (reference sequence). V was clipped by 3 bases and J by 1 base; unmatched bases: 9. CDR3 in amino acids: CASSIGTGPGDNYGYTF. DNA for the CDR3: TGTGCCAGTAGTATTGGGACAGGGCCCGGAGATAACTATGGCTACACCTTC.

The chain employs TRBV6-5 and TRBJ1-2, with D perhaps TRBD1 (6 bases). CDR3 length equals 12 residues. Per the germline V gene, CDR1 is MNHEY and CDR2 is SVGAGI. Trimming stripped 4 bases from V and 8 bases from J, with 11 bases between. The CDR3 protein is CASSSSTGGYTF. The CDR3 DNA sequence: TGTGCCAGCAGTTCCTCGACAGGCGGCTACACCTTC.

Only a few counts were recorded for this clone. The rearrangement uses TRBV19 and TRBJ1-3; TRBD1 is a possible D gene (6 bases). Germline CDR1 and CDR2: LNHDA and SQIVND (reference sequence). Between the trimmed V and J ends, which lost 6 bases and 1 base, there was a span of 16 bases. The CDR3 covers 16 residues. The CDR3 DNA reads TGTGCCAGTAGGCACCCCGGGGACATGTCTGGAAACACCATATATTTT. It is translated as CASRHPGDMSGNTIYF.

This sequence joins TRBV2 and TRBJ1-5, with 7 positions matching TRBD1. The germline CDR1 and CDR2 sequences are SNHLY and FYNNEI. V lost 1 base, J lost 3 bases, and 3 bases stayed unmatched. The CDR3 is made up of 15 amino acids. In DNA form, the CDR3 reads TGTGCCAGCAGTGAAGGCGGGACAGACAATCAGCCCCAGCATTTT. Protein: CASSEGGTDNQPQHF.

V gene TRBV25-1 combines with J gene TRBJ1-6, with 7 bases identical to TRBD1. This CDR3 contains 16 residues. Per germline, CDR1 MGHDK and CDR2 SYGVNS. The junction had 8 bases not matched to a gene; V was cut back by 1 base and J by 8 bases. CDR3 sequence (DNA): TGTGCCAGCAGTGAATGGGTAGGGGGCGCGGATTCACCCCTCCACTTT. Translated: CASSEWVGGADSPLHF.

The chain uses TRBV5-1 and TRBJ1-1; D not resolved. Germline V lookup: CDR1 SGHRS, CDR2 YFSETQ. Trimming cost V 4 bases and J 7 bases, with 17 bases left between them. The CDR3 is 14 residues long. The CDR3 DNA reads TGCGCCAGCAGCCCGCTAACCGCGGCCGGTGAAGCTTTCTTT. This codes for CASSPLTAAGEAFF.

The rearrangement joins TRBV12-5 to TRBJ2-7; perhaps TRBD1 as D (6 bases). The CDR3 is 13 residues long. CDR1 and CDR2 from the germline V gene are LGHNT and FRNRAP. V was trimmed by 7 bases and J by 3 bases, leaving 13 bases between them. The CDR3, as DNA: TGTGCTAGTGCCATCGGACAGATCTACGAGCAGTACTTC. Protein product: CASAIGQIYEQYF. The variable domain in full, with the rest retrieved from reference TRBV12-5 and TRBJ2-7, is DARVTQTPRHKVTEMGQEVTMRCQPILGHNTVFWYRQTMMQGLELLAYFRNRAPLDDSGMPKDRFSAEMPDATLATLKIQPSEPRDSAVYFCASAIGQIYEQYFGPGTRLTVT.

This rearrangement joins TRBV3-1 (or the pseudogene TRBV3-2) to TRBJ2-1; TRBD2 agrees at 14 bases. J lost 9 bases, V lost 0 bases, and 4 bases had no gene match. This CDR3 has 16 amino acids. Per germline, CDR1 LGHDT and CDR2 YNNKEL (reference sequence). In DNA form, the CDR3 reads TGTGCCAGCAGCCAAGACCTGACTAGCGGGAGGGGTGAGCAGTTCTTC. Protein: CASSQDLTSGRGEQFF.

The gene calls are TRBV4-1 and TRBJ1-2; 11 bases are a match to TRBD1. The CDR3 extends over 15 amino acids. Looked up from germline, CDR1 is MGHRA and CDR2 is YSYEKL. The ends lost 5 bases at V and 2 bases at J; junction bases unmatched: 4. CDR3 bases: TGCGCCAGCAGCTCTGGACAGGGGGCGAACTATGGCTACACCTTC. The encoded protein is CASSSGQGANYGYTF.

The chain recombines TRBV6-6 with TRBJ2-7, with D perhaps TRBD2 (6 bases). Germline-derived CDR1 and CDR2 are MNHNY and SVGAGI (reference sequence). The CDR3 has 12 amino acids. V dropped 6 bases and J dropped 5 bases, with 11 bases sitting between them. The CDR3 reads CASRLPGDEQYF. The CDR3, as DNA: TGTGCCAGCAGACTCCCGGGGGACGAGCAGTACTTC.

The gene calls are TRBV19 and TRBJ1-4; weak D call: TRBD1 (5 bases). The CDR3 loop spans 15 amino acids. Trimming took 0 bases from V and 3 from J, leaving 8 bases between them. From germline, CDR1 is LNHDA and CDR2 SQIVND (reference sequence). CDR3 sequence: CASSIDMTANEKLFF. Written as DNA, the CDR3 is TGTGCCAGTAGTATAGATATGACAGCTAATGAAAAACTGTTTTTT. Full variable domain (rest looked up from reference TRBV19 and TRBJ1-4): DGGITQSPKYLFRKEGQNVTLSCEQNLNHDAMYWYRQDPGQGLRLIYYSQIVNDFQKGDIAEGYSVSREKKESFPLTVTSAQKNPTAFYLCASSIDMTANEKLFFGSGTQLSVL.

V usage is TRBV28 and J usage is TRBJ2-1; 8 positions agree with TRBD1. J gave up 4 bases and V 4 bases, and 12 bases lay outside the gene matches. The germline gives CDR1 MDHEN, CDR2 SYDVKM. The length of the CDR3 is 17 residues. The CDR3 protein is CASSSPTGEAPYNEQFF. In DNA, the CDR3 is TGTGCCAGCAGTTCTCCGACAGGGGAGGCCCCATACAATGAGCAGTTCTTC.

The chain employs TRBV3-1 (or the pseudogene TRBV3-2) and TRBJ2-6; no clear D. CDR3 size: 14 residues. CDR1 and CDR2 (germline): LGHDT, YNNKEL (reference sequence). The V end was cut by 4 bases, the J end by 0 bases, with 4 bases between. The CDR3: CASSLSSGANVLTF. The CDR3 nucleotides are TGTGCCAGCAGCCTGAGCTCTGGGGCCAACGTCCTGACTTTC.

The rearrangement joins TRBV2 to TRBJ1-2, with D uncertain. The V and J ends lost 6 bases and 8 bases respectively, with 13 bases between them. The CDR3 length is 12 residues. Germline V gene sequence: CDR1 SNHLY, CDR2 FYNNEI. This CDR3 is CASRRDGSGYTF. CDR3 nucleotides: TGTGCCAGCAGAAGAGACGGGAGCGGCTACACCTTC. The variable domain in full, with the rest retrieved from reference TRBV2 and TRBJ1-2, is EPEVTQTPSHQVTQMGQEVILRCVPISNHLYFYWYRQILGQKVEFLVSFYNNEISEKSEIFDDQFSVERPDGSNFTLKIRSTKLEDSAMYFCASRRDGSGYTFGSGTRLTVV.